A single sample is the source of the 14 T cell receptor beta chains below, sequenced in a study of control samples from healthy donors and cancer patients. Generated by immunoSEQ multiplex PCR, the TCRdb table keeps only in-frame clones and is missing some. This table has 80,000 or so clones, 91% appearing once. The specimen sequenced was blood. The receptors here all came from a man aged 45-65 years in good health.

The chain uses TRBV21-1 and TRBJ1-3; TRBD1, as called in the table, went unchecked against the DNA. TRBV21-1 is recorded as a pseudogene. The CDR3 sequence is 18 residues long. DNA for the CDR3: TGTGCCAGCAGCAAGACAACGGGGCACACAGGGACCGGAAACACCATATATTTT. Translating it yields CASSKTTGHTGTGNTIYF.

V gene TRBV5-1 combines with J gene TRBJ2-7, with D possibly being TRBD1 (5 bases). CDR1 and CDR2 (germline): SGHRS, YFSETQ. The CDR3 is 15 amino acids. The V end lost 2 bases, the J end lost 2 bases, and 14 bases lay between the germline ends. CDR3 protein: CASSFGATATYEQYF. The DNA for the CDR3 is TGCGCCAGCAGCTTCGGCGCGACAGCAACCTACGAGCAGTACTTC.

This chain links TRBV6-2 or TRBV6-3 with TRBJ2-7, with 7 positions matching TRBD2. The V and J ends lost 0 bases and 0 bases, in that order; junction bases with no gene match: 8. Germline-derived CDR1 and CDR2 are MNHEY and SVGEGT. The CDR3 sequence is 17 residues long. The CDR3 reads CASSYSKGRAISYEQYF. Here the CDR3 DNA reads TGTGCCAGCAGTTACTCGAAAGGGAGGGCCATCTCCTACGAGCAGTACTTC.

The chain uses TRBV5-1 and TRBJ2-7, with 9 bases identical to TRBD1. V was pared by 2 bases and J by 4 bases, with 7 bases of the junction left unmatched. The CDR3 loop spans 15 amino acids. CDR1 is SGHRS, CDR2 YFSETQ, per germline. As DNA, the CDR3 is TGCGCCAGCAGCTTCGGACAGGGGAGAGGGTACGAGCAGTACTTC. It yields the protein CASSFGQGRGYEQYF.

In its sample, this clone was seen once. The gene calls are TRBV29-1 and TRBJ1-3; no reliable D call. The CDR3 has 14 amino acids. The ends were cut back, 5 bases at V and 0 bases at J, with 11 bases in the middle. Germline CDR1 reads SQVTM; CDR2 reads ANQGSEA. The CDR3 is CSVKIMTSGNTIYF. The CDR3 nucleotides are TGCAGCGTTAAAATCATGACCTCTGGAAACACCATATATTTT.

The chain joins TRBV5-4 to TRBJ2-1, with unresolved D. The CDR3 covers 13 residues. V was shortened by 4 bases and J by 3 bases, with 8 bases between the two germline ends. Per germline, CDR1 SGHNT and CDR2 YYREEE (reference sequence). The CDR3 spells CASSQDRYNEQFF. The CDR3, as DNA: TGTGCCAGCAGCCAGGACCGCTACAATGAGCAGTTCTTC.

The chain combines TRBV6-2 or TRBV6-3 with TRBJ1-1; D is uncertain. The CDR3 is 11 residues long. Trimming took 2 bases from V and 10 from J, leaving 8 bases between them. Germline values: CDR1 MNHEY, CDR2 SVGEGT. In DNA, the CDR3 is TGTGCCAGCAGTTACCCGGGAAGAGCTTTCTTT. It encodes CASSYPGRAFF.

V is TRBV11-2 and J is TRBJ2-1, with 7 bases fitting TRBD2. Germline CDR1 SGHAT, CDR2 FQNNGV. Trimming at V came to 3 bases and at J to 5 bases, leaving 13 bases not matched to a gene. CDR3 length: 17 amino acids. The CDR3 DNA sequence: TGTGCCAGCAGCTTCGGGGGGAGTATGGGGCCAAACAATGAGCAGTTCTTC. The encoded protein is CASSFGGSMGPNNEQFF.

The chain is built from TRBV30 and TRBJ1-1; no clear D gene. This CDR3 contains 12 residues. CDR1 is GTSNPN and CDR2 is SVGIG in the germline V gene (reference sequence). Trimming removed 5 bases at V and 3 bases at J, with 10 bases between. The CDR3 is CAWGRLHTEAFF. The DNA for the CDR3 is TGTGCCTGGGGTCGGTTACACACTGAAGCTTTCTTT.

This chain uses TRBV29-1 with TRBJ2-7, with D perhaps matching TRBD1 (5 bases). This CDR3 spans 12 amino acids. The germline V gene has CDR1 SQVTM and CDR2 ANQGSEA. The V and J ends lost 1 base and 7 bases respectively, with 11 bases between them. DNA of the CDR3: TGCAGCGTTGAAGGCGCAGGGAAAGAGCAGTACTTC. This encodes CSVEGAGKEQYF.

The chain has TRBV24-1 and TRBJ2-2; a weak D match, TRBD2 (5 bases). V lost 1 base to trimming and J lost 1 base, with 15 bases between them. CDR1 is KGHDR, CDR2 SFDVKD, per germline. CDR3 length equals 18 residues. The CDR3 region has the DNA TGTGCCACCAGTGATTTTAAACGAGGGTCCATGAACACCGGGGAGCTGTTTTTT. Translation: CATSDFKRGSMNTGELFF.

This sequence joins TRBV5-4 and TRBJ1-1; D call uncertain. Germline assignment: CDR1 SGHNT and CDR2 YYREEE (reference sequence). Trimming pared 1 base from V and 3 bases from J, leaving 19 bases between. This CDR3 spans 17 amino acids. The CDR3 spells CASSLRHLPKEDTEAFF. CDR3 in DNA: TGTGCCAGCAGCTTGAGGCATCTCCCCAAAGAAGACACTGAAGCTTTCTTT.

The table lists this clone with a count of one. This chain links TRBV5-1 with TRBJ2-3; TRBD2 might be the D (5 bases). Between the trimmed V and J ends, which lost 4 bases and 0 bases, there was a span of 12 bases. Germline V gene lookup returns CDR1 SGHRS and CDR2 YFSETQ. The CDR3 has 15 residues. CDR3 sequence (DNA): TGCGCCAGCAGCGTTGGGAGAGGCAGCACAGATACGCAGTATTTT. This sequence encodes CASSVGRGSTDTQYF.

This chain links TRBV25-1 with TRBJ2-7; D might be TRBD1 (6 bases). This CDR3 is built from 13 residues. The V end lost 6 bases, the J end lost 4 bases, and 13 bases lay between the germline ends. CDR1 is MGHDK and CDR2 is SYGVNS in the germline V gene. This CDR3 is CASSSGAEYEQYF. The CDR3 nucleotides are TGTGCCAGCAGCTCAGGGGCGGAGTACGAGCAGTACTTC.